This T cell receptor (beta chain) was observed in a study of beta chain features in type 1 diabetes. Findings and limits, study-wide: TCRB CDR3s from Type 1 diabetes patients were moderately but significantly shorter in all four CD4+ subsets.

Points on this clone: Its antigen is unidentified.

Expressed TCRB transcripts were sequenced after all isolated RNA was converted to cDNA. Sequenced by immunoSEQ multiplex PCR; TCRdb stores in-frame clones only, minus some. The table has 300,000 to 350,000 clones, approximately 12% seen once; the top ten hold roughly 0.015%. Material for sequencing was naive CD4+ T cells from blood. The receptor was derived from a woman aged 18 to 35 with type 1 diabetes.

The CDR3 sequence: CAWSEERDNEQFF. The CDR3, as DNA: TGTGCCTGGAGTGAAGAGCGGGACAATGAGCAGTTCTTC. The V and J genes are TRBV30 and TRBJ2-1, with a possible D match to TRBD2 (6 bases). From germline, CDR1 is GTSNPN and CDR2 SVGIG (reference sequence). The CDR3 has 13 amino acids. V was cut by 1 base and J by 5 bases, with 9 bases left in between.